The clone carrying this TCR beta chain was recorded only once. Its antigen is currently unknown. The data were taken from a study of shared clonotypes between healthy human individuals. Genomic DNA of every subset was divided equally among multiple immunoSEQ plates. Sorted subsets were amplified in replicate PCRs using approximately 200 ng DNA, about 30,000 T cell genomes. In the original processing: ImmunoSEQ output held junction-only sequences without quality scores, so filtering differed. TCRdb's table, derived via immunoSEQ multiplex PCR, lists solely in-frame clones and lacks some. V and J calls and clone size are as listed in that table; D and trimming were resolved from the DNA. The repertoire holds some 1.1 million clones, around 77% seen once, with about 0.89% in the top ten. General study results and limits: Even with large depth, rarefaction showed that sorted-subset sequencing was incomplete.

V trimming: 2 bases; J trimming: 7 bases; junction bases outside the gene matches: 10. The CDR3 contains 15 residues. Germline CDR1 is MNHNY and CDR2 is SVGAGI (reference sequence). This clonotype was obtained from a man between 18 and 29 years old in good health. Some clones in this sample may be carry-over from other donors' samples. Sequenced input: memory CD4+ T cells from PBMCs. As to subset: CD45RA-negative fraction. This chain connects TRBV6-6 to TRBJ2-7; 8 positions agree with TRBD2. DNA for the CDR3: TGTGCCAGCAGTTACGAAAGCGGGAGAATCGGAGAGCAGTACTTC. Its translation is CASSYESGRIGEQYF.